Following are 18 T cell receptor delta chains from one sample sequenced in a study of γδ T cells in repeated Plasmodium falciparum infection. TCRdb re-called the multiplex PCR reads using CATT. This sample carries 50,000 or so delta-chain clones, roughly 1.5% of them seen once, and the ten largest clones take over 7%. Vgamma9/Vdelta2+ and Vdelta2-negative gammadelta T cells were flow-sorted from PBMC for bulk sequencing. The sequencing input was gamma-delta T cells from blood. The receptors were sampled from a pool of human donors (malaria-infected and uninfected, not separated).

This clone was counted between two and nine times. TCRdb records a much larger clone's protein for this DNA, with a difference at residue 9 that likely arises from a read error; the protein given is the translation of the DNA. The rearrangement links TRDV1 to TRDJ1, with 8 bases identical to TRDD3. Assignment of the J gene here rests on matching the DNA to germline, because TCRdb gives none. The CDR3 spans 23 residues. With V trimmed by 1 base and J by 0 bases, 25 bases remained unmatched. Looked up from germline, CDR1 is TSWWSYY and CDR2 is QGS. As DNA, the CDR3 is TGTGCTCTTGGGGAACCCGCCTTCCCACGCCAACTGGGGGGGACATACTACACCGATAAACTCATCTTT. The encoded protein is CALGEPAFPRQLGGTYYTDKLIF.

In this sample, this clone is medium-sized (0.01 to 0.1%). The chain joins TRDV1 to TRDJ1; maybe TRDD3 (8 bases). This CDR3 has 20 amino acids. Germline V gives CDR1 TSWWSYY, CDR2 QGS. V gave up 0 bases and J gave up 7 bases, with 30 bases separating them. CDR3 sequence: CALGELPSTFLGDRDGKLIF. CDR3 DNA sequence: TGTGCTCTTGGGGAACTTCCTTCTACCTTCCTGGGGGACCGGGACGGTAAACTCATCTTT.

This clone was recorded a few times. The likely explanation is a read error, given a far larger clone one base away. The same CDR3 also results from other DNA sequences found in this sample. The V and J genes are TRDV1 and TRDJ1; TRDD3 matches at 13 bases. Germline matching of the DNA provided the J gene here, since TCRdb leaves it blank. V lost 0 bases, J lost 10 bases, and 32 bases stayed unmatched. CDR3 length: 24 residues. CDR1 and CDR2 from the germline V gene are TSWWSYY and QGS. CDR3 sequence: CALGELVPSYKLASTGGYALTLIF. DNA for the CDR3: TGTGCTCTTGGGGAACTAGTCCCTAGCTATAAGCTAGCATCGACTGGGGGATACGCTTTGACACTCATCTTT.

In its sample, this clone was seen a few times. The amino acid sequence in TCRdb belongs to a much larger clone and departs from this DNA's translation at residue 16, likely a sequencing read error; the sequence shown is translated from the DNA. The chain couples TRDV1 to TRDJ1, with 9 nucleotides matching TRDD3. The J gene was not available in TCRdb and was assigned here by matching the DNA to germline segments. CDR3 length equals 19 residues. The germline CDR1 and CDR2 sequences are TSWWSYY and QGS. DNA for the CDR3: TGTGCTCTTGGGGAAAGGATCACTAGGGGGATACCGCCCACCGATAGACTCATCTTT. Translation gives CALGERITRGIPPTDRLIF.

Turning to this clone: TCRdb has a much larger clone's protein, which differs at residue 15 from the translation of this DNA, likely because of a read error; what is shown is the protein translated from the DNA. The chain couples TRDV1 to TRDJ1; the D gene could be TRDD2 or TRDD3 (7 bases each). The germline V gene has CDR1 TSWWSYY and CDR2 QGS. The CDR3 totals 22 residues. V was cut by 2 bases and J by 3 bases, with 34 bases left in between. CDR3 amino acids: CALGERRRSYGLGGMLSDKLIF. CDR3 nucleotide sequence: TGTGCTCTTGGGGAAAGAAGGCGTTCCTACGGACTCGGGGGGATGCTCTCCGATAAACTCATCTTT.

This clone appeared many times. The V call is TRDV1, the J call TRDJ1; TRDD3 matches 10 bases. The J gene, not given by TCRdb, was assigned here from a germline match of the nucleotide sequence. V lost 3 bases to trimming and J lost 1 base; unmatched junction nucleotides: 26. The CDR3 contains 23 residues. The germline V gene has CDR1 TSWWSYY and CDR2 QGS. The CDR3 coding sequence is TGTGCTCTTGGGGACCAACTCCTTTTCTCGACTGGGGGATCCCTACCTTTCACCGATAAACTCATCTTT. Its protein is CALGDQLLFSTGGSLPFTDKLIF.

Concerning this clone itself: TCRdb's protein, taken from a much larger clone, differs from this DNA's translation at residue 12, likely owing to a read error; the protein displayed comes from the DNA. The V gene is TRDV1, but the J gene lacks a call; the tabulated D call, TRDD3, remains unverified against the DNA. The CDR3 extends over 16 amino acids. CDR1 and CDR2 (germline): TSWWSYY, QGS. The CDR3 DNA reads TGTGCTCTTGGGGAGCATACTGGGGGATACGCAGGTAAACTCACCTTT. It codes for CALGEHTGGYAGKLTF.

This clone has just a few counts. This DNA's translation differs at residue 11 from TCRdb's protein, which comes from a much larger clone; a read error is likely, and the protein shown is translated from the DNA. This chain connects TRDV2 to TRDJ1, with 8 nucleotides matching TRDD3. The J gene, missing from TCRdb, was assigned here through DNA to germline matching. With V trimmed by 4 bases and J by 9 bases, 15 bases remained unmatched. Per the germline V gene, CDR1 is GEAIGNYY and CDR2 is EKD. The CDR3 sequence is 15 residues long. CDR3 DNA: TGTGCCTGTGATCTACTGGGGGGGCCGGTGTTGGAACTCATCTTT. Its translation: CACDLLGGPVLELIF.

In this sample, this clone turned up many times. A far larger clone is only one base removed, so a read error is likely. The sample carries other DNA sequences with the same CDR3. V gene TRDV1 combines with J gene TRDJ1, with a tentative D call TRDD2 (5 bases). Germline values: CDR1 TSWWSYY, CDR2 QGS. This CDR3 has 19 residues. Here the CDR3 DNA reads TGTGCTCTTGGGGAATCGGGGCCCCCGGTCGTCCTTCAAACCGATAAACTAATCTTT. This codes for CALGESGPPVVLQTDKLIF.

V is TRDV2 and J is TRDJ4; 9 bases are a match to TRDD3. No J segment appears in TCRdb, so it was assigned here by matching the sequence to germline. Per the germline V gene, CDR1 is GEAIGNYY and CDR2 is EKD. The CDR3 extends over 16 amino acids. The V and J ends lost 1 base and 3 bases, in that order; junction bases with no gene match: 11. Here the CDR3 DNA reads TGTGCCTGTGACACAGTTGGACTGGGGGACAACCGACCCCTGATCTTT. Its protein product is CACDTVGLGDNRPLIF.

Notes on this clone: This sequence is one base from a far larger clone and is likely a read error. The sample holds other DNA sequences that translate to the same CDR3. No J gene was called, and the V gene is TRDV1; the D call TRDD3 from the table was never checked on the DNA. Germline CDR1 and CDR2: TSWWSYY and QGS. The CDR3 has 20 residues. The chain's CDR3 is CALGECLTTTGGPDTDKLIF. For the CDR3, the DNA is TGTGCTCTTGGGGAATGTCTTACCACGACTGGGGGACCTGATACCGATAAGCTCATCTTT.

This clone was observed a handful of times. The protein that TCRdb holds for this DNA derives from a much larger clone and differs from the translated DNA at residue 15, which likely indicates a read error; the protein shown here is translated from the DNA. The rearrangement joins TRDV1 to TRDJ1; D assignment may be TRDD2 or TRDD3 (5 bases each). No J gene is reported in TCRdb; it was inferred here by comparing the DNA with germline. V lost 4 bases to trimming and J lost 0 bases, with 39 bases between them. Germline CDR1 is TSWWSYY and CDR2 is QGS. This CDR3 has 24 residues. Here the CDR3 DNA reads TGTGCTCTTGGGGCACCCCTGTTGCCCCTACTCGGGGGCGTACCGGGAGGATACACCGATAAACTCATCTTT. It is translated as CALGAPLLPLLGGVPGGYTDKLIF.

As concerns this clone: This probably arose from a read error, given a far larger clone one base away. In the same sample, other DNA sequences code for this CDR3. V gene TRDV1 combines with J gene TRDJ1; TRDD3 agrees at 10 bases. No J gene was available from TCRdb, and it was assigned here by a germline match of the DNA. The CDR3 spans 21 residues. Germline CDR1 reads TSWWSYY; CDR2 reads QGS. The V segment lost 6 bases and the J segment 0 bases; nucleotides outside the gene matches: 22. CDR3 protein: CALGGPTGTGGSLSYTDKLIF. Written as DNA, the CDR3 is TGTGCTCTTGGAGGGCCTACGGGTACTGGGGGATCACTCTCTTACACCGATAAACTCATCTTT.

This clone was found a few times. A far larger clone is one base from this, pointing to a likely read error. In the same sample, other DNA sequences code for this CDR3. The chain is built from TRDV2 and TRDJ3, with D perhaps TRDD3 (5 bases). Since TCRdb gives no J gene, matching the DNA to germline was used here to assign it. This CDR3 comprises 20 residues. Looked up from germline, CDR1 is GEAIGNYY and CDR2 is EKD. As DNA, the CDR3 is TGTGCCTGTGACCTCCTCTCGGACGTCCCCCGCTCCTGGGACACACGACAGATGTTTTTC. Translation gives CACDLLSDVPRSWDTRQMFF.

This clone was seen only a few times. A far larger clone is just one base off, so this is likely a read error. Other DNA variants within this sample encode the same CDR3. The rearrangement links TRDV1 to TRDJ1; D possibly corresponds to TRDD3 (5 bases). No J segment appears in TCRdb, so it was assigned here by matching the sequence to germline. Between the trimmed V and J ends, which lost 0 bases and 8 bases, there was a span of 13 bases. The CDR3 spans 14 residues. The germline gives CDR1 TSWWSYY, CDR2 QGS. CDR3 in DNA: TGTGCTCTTGGGGAACTTCCGATACCGGGCAAACTCATCTTT. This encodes CALGELPIPGKLIF.

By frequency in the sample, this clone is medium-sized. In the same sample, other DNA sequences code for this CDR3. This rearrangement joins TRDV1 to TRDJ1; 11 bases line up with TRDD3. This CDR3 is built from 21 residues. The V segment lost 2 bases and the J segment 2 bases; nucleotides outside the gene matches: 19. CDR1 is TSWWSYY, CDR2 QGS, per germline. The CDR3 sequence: CALGEVALPRGWGIQTDKLIF. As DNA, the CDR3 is TGTGCTCTTGGGGAAGTGGCCCTTCCTAGAGGCTGGGGGATACAGACCGATAAACTCATCTTT.

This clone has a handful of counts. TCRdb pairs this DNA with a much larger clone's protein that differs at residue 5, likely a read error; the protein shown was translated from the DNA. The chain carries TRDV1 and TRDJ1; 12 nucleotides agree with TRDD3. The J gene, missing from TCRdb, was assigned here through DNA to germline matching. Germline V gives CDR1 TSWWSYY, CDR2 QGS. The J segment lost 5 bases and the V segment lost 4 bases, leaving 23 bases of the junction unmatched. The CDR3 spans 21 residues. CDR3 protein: CALGGFTAVLGDTVVMDKLIF. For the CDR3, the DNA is TGTGCTCTTGGGGGATTCACGGCGGTACTGGGGGATACTGTCGTCATGGATAAACTCATCTTT.

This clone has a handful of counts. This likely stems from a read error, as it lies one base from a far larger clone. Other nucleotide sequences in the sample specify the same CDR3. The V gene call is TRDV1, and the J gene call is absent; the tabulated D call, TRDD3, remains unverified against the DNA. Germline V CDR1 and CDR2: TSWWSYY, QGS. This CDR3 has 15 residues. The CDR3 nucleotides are TGTGCTCTTGGGGACACGGCCTTCCCGACTTATAAGCTCATCTTT. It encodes CALGDTAFPTYKLIF.